This TCR beta chain was found in a study of response to subunit inactivated influenza vaccine. Study outcomes and limitations: Every seasonal influenza vaccination brings in few new T cells, the authors suggested.

In the case of this clonotype: Its cognate antigen is unknown.

CDR1 SGHNT and CDR2 YYREEE come from the germline V gene (reference sequence). The V gene lost 0 bases and the J gene lost 2 bases, with 11 bases spanning the gap. This CDR3 comprises 15 residues. Each CDR3 protein is one row after TCRdb ran MiXCR on the RT-PCR reads. The profile covers more than 700,000 distinct CDR3 sequences, with around 21% appearing a single time and roughly a tenth taken by the ten largest. Material: PBMCs from blood, obtained less than 6 days after vaccination. The chain carries TRBV5-4 and TRBJ1-2, with D unclear. This receptor was taken from a middle-aged man who received an inactivated influenza vaccine. The chain's CDR3 is CASSLAQRINYGYTF. Written as DNA, the CDR3 is TGTGCCAGCAGCTTGGCCCAGAGGATCAACTATGGCTACACCTTC.